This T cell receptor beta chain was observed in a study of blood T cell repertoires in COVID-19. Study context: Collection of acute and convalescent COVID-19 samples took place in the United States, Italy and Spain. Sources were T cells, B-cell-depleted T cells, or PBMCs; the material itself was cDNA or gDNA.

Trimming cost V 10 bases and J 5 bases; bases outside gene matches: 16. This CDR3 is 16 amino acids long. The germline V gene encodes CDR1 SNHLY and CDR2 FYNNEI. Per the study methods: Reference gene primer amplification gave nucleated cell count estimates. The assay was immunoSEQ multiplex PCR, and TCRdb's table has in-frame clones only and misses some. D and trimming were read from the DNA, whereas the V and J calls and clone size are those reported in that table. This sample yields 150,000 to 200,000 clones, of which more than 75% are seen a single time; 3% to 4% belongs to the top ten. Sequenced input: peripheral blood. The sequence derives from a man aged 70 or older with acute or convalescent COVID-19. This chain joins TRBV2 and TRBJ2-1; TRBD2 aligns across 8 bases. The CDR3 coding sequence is TGTGCCACCTTGGGGGGGAGCGGGGGAACTGACAATGAGCAGTTCTTC. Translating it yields CATLGGSGGTDNEQFF. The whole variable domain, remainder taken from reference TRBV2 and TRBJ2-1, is EPEVTQTPSHQVTQMGQEVILRCVPISNHLYFYWYRQILGQKVEFLVSFYNNEISEKSEIFDDQFSVERPDGSNFTLKIRSTKLEDSAMYFCATLGGSGGTDNEQFFGPGTRLTVL.